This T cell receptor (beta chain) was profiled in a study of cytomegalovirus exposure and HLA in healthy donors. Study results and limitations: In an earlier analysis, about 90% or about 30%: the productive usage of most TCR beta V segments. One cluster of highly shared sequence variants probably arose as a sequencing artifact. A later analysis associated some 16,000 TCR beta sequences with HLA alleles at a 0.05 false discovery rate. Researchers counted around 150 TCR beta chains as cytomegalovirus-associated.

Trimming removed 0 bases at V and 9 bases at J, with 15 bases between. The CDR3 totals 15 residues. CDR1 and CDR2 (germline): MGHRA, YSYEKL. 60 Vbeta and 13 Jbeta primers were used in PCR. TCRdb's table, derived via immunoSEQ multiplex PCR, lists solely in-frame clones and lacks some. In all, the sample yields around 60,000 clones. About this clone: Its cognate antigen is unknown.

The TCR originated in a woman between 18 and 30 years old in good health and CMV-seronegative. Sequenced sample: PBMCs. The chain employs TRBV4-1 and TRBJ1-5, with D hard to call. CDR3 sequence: CASSQEGSGFGPQHF. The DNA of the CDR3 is TGCGCCAGCAGCCAAGAGGGATCGGGGTTTGGGCCCCAGCATTTT.